This T cell receptor (beta chain) is drawn from a study of human versus mouse CDR3 diversity and MHC coevolution. Study-wide context: Reportedly, immunoSEQ detects one in 200,000 T cells with minimized PCR bias.

In regard to this clone: Antigen unknown.

Per the germline V gene, CDR1 is SNHLY and CDR2 is FYNNEI. V lost 5 bases and J lost 7; bases outside the gene matches: 6. This CDR3 region has 13 residues. The repertoire was sequenced with immunoSEQ multiplex PCR; TCRdb's copy has only in-frame clones and lacks some. Of fewer than 100,000 clones in the sample, around 93% were seen once. Study findings and constraints: Human CDR3s averaged more deletions and insertions than mouse CDR3s. Humans had the largest estimated TCR beta repertoire, 1.5 million to 2 million clonotypes.

The chain combines TRBV2 with TRBJ2-7, with TRBD1 matching 9 bases. The sample taken for sequencing was naive CD4+ T cells from blood. Subset in this sample: CD45RO-negative CD62L-positive naive CD4 T cells. The sequence was collected from a person between 30 and 69 years old in good health. In DNA, the CDR3 is TGTGCCAGCAGTCAGGACAGGGGTGGGGAGCAGTACTTC. Translated, it gives CASSQDRGGEQYF.